This T cell receptor beta chain is drawn from a study of shared clonotypes between healthy human individuals. Trimming shortened V by 4 bases and J by 4 bases, and 19 bases separated the two germline ends. This CDR3 has 16 residues. Germline loops: CDR1 SGHVS, CDR2 FQNEAQ. CD4+ cells yielded CD45RA+ naive and CD45RA-negative memory subsets. The repertoire was sequenced with immunoSEQ multiplex PCR; TCRdb's copy has only in-frame clones and lacks some. The data hold over 850,000 clones, with approximately 80% observed a single time. This clone was observed a handful of times. The chain has TRBV7-8 and TRBJ1-2; no definite D call. The source is a man younger than 35 in good health. Some clones in this sample may be carry-over from other donors' samples. The sequencing sample was made of memory CD4+ T cells from PBMCs. Subset defined: CD45RA-negative fraction. The CDR3 here is CASSSLRGRISYGYTF. In DNA, the CDR3 is TGTGCCAGCAGCTCCCTGAGAGGGAGGATTAGCTATGGCTACACCTTC. The whole variable domain, remainder taken from reference TRBV7-8 and TRBJ1-2, is GAGVSQSPRYKVAKRGQDVALRCDPISGHVSLFWYQQALGQGPEFLTYFQNEAQLDKSGLPSDRFFAERPEGSVSTLKIQRTQQEDSAVYLCASSSLRGRISYGYTFGSGTRLTVV.